This TCR beta chain was identified in a study of technical replicates of blood from a few donors. Per germline, CDR1 MNHNY and CDR2 SVGAGI (reference sequence). V lost 4 bases and J lost 6, with 19 bases in between. CDR3 length equals 16 residues. Libraries were prepared by immunoSEQ multiplex PCR; TCRdb keeps only in-frame clonotypes and omits some of them. This table has around 69,000 clones, approximately 86% appearing once. The rearrangement links TRBV6-6 to TRBJ1-5; D unclear. The clonotype originates from a human donor in good health. Some clones in this sample may be carry-over from other donors' samples. Sequencing was carried out using PBMCs. The CDR3 region is CASSSFGSPRGQPQHF. In nucleotides, the CDR3 is TGTGCCAGCAGTTCCTTTGGATCACCTCGGGGTCAGCCCCAGCATTTT.